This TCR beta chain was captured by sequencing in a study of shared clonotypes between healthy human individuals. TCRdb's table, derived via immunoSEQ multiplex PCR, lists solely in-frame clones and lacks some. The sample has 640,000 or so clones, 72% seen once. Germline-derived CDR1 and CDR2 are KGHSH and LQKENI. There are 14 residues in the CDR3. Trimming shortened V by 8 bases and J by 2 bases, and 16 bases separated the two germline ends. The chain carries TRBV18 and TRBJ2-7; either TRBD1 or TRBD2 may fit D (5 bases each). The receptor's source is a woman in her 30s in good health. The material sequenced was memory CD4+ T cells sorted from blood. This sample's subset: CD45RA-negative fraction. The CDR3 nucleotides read TGTGCCAGCGCCACTGGGGGAATTCCCTACGAGCAGTACTTC. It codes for CASATGGIPYEQYF.